The clone carrying this T cell receptor (beta chain) has at least ten counts. Time point described: sample taken at primary tumor resection. Germline V gene data show CDR1 as ENHRY and CDR2 as SYGVKD. The CDR3 totals 14 residues. V was clipped by 10 bases and J by 6 bases; unmatched bases: 9. The record originates from a study of spatial heterogeneity in lung cancer. Individual TCR cDNA molecules each bore their own unique molecular identifier. Each CDR3 protein gets one entry after TCRdb re-called the 5' RACE reads with MiXCR. The sample includes roughly 48,000 distinct CDR3 sequences, around 5.2% seen only once; the top ten take around 10%.

The specimen was PBMCs, collected at surgery. The TCR was taken from a male donor with early-stage non-small cell lung cancer. The rearrangement joins TRBV10-3 to TRBJ2-3; 11 bases map to TRBD2. Here the CDR3 reads CATGTSGGVDTQYF. The CDR3 DNA sequence: TGTGCCACCGGGACTAGCGGAGGGGTGGATACGCAGTATTTT.